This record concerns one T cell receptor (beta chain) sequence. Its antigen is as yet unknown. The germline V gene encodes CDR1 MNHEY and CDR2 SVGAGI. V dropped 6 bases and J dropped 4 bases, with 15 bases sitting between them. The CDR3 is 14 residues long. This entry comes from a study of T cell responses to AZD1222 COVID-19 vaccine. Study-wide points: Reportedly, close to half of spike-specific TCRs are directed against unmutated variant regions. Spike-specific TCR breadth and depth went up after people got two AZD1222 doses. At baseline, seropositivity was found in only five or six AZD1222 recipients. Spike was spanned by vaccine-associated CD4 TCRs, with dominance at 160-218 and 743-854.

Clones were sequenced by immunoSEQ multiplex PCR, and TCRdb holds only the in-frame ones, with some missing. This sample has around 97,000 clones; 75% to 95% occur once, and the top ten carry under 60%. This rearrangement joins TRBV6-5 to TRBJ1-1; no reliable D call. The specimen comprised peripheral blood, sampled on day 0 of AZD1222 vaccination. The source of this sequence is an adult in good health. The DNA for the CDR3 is TGTGCCAGCAGATCCCCCAGGCCCCCCACTGAAGCTTTCTTT. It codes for CASRSPRPPTEAFF.